The 20 T cell receptor beta chains below come from one sample, sequenced in a study of blood T cell repertoires in COVID-19. The data were produced by immunoSEQ multiplex PCR, yet TCRdb's version contains in-frame clones alone and is incomplete. The sample has around 220,000 clones; 82% are singletons. The sequenced sample was peripheral blood. The receptors were gathered from a woman at least 80 years old with COVID-19, enrolled during active disease.

The V gene is TRBV30, the J gene TRBJ2-3; TRBD2 is a possible D gene (5 bases). V lost 3 bases to trimming and J lost 5 bases, with 9 bases between them. The CDR3 is 12 residues long. Germline V gene sequence: CDR1 GTSNPN, CDR2 SVGIG (reference sequence). CDR3 loop: CAWSAGGDTQYF. The CDR3 DNA sequence: TGTGCCTGGAGCGCAGGAGGAGATACGCAGTATTTT.

This chain links TRBV28 with TRBJ2-7; tentative D call: TRBD2 (6 bases). The CDR3 extends over 16 amino acids. Germline lookup yields CDR1 MDHEN and CDR2 SYDVKM. With 5 bases removed from V and 3 bases from J, the gap between germline ends came to 20 bases. This CDR3 is CASSGGGSGPRYEQYF. The CDR3 DNA follows: TGTGCCAGCAGTGGGGGTGGTAGCGGACCCCGCTACGAGCAGTACTTC.

This clone was seen a few times. The rearrangement links TRBV12-2 to TRBJ2-7; the D call TRBD1 from the table was never checked on the DNA. TRBV12-2 has pseudogene status. The CDR3 runs to 17 residues. DNA of the CDR3: TGTGCAAGTCGCTTTTTGACCGAAGGACAGGGAGCATACGAGCAGTACTTC. This codes for CASRFLTEGQGAYEQYF.

The chain uses TRBV3-1 (or the pseudogene TRBV3-2) and TRBJ1-3, with D unclear. Germline loops: CDR1 LGHDT, CDR2 YNNKEL (reference sequence). V gave up 1 base and J gave up 3 bases, with 16 bases separating them. The CDR3 has 17 residues. The CDR3 coding sequence is TGTGCCAGCAGCCAAGCACGCGGGGTTGGTGGTGGAAACACCATATATTTT. It translates to CASSQARGVGGGNTIYF.

This clone has only a few counts. The chain joins TRBV7-3 to TRBJ1-1; possibly TRBD1 for D (5 bases). Germline CDR1 reads SGHTA; CDR2 reads FQGTGA. CDR3 length: 14 residues. Trimming left V 2 bases short and J 6 bases short, with 13 bases between. For the CDR3, the DNA is TGTGCCAGCAGCTTATTGGCAGGGAAAGCTGAAGCTTTCTTT. Amino acids: CASSLLAGKAEAFF.

V is TRBV18 and J is TRBJ2-5, with 10 bases lining up with TRBD2. Germline values: CDR1 KGHSH, CDR2 LQKENI. With V trimmed by 2 bases and J by 4 bases, 10 bases remained unmatched. This CDR3 is built from 17 residues. DNA for the CDR3: TGTGCCAGCTCACCAAAAGCGGGGGGGCCAGGTGGAGAGACCCAGTACTTC. Amino acids: CASSPKAGGPGGETQYF.

The V gene is TRBV3-1 (or the pseudogene TRBV3-2), the J gene TRBJ2-5; the D is unclear. This CDR3 has 13 amino acids. Between the trimmed V and J ends, which lost 0 bases and 4 bases, there was a span of 6 bases. The germline gives CDR1 LGHDT, CDR2 YNNKEL (reference sequence). The CDR3 protein is CASSQDFVETQYF. Here the CDR3 DNA reads TGTGCCAGCAGCCAAGATTTCGTAGAGACCCAGTACTTC.

The gene calls are TRBV19 and TRBJ1-1; perhaps TRBD1 as D (6 bases). The CDR3 consists of 14 residues. The germline gives CDR1 LNHDA, CDR2 SQIVND (reference sequence). The ends were cut back, 4 bases at V and 7 bases at J, with 16 bases in the middle. The CDR3 is CASSTTGRGDEAFF. The CDR3 bases are TGTGCCAGTAGTACCACAGGGAGGGGGGATGAAGCTTTCTTT.

The chain combines TRBV5-1 with TRBJ2-7, with a weak D call TRBD2 (5 bases). Germline CDR1 reads SGHRS; CDR2 reads YFSETQ. CDR3 length equals 15 residues. V lost 4 bases, J lost 6 bases, and 20 bases lay in between. The CDR3 protein is CASSPGAARLGEQYF. The CDR3 coding sequence is TGCGCCAGCAGCCCCGGAGCGGCTAGATTGGGCGAGCAGTACTTC.

This clone was picked up one time. This rearrangement joins TRBV3-1 (or the pseudogene TRBV3-2) to TRBJ1-3; the D is unclear. V lost 0 bases, J lost 2 bases, and 5 bases lay in between. Germline CDR1 is LGHDT and CDR2 is YNNKEL (reference sequence). The CDR3 loop spans 14 amino acids. The CDR3 is CASSQEAAGNTIYF. The CDR3 DNA reads as TGTGCCAGCAGCCAAGAAGCGGCTGGAAACACCATATATTTT.

This chain connects TRBV7-8 to TRBJ2-1, with 14 bases identical to TRBD2. The junction had 6 bases not matched to a gene; V was cut back by 1 base and J by 7 bases. Germline CDR1 is SGHVS and CDR2 is FQNEAQ. The CDR3 covers 17 residues. CDR3 sequence reads: CASSLGLAGGLGNEQFF. In DNA form, the CDR3 reads TGTGCCAGCAGCTTAGGACTAGCGGGGGGGCTAGGGAATGAGCAGTTCTTC. Supplemented by reference TRBV7-8 and TRBJ2-1, the full variable domain reads GAGVSQSPRYKVAKRGQDVALRCDPISGHVSLFWYQQALGQGPEFLTYFQNEAQLDKSGLPSDRFFAERPEGSVSTLKIQRTQQEDSAVYLCASSLGLAGGLGNEQFFGPGTRLTVL.

This chain links TRBV19 with TRBJ1-1, with a weak D call TRBD1 (5 bases). Trimming cost V 5 bases and J 1 base, with 14 bases left between them. From germline, CDR1 is LNHDA and CDR2 SQIVND (reference sequence). The CDR3 totals 15 residues. CDR3 nucleotides: TGTGCCAGTAGTGTCCAGGGTTTCAGGAACACTGAAGCTTTCTTT. Protein: CASSVQGFRNTEAFF. Full variable domain (rest looked up from reference TRBV19 and TRBJ1-1): DGGITQSPKYLFRKEGQNVTLSCEQNLNHDAMYWYRQDPGQGLRLIYYSQIVNDFQKGDIAEGYSVSREKKESFPLTVTSAQKNPTAFYLCASSVQGFRNTEAFFGQGTRLTVV.

The chain is built from TRBV2 and TRBJ1-1; D uncertain. CDR3 size: 11 residues. Trimming left V 6 bases short and J 7 bases short, with 9 bases between. CDR1 SNHLY and CDR2 FYNNEI come from the germline V gene. Here the CDR3 reads CASSSRGEAFF. DNA for the CDR3: TGTGCCAGCAGCAGCCGGGGTGAAGCTTTCTTT. The full variable domain, in which reference TRBV2 and TRBJ1-1 provide the parts outside the CDR3, is EPEVTQTPSHQVTQMGQEVILRCVPISNHLYFYWYRQILGQKVEFLVSFYNNEISEKSEIFDDQFSVERPDGSNFTLKIRSTKLEDSAMYFCASSSRGEAFFGQGTRLTVV.

The CDR3 is CASSLGRVDQPQHF. DNA for the CDR3: TGTGCCAGCAGCCTGGGGAGGGTCGATCAGCCCCAGCATTTT. The chain employs TRBV5-5 and TRBJ1-5; no reliable D call. Trimming left V 4 bases short and J 5 bases short, with 13 bases between. The CDR3 is 14 residues long. CDR1 and CDR2 (germline): SGHKS, YYEKEE (reference sequence). Using reference TRBV5-5 and TRBJ1-5 for the parts outside the CDR3, the full variable domain is DAGVTQSPTHLIKTRGQQVTLRCSPISGHKSVSWYQQVLGQGPQFIFQYYEKEERGRGNFPDRFSARQFPNYSSELNVNALLLGDSALYLCASSLGRVDQPQHFGDGTRLSIL.

The gene calls are TRBV28 and TRBJ1-3; tentatively, D is TRBD1 (5 bases). This CDR3 is 17 amino acids long. The germline CDR1 and CDR2 sequences are MDHEN and SYDVKM. V was cut by 4 bases and J by 3 bases, with 19 bases left in between. This CDR3 is CASSSPSGQGYGNTIYF. CDR3 bases: TGTGCCAGCAGTTCCCCGTCTGGGCAGGGATATGGAAACACCATATATTTT.

The rearrangement uses TRBV2 and TRBJ2-5; weak D call: TRBD2 (6 bases). The V gene lost 1 base and the J gene lost 7 bases, with 19 bases spanning the gap. This CDR3 spans 16 amino acids. CDR1 SNHLY and CDR2 FYNNEI come from the germline V gene. In DNA form, the CDR3 reads TGTGCCAGCAGTGAAGGGAGGGGCCGACTTCCAGCGACCCAGTACTTC. Protein product: CASSEGRGRLPATQYF.

The DNA of the CDR3 is TGTGCCAGCAGCGTCCGGAGGGACAGGAATAATTCACCCCTCCACTTT. It yields the protein CASSVRRDRNNSPLHF. The chain recombines TRBV13 with TRBJ1-6; 8 nucleotides agree with TRBD1. J was trimmed by 5 bases and V by 5 bases; bases with no gene match: 8. The CDR3 runs 16 residues. Germline V gives CDR1 PRHDT, CDR2 FYEKMQ (reference sequence).

The rearrangement links TRBV28 to TRBJ1-6; 10 bases fit TRBD1. Germline V gives CDR1 MDHEN, CDR2 SYDVKM. This CDR3 has 16 residues. Trimming took 3 bases from V and 9 from J; bases not matched to a gene: 8. CDR3 nucleotide sequence: TGTGCCAGCAGTTTTAGGGACAGGGGTATTGGTTCACCCCTCCACTTT. Amino acid sequence: CASSFRDRGIGSPLHF.

This clone occurred a few times. This rearrangement joins TRBV7-9 to TRBJ1-6, with D maybe TRBD1 (6 bases). V shed 5 bases and J shed 7 bases, with 12 bases lying between them. The length of the CDR3 is 14 residues. Germline V gene sequence: CDR1 SEHNR, CDR2 FQNEAQ (reference sequence). This CDR3 reads CASSEGHQNSPLHF. The CDR3 DNA is TGTGCCAGCAGCGAGGGACACCAGAATTCACCCCTCCACTTT.

DNA of the CDR3: TGTGCCAGCTCACCCCAGGCAGGGGGCCTGAGAAACACCATATATTTT. This translates into CASSPQAGGLRNTIYF. The rearrangement uses TRBV18 and TRBJ1-3; the match to TRBD1 covers 8 bases. Germline trimming cut 3 bases from V and 5 bases from J; bases unmatched to any gene: 9. The CDR3 spans 16 residues. Germline loops: CDR1 KGHSH, CDR2 LQKENI.